Detailed here is one T cell receptor beta chain. A single count supports this clone. The specificity of this receptor is unknown. Per-base qualities were not stored, and no clone one base away is much larger. The data are from a study of blood T cell repertoires in COVID-19 (dated by TCRdb to 2018 to 2021). Regarding the study in general: The collaborator samples originated in the United States, Italy and Spain and spanned the acute and convalescent phases of COVID-19. The repertoires were released in a freely available public database intended as a resource for research on the immune response to SARS-CoV-2. The samples were drawn from the first 160 participants of the ongoing ImmuneRACE study and from under 1,500 subjects provided by 6 global collaborators. Where available, HLA class I and class II types were obtained from metadata supplied by the sample provider rather than from assay-based typing. The prospective study material was composed of cDNA or gDNA derived from T cells, B-cell-depleted T cells, or PBMCs. Deeply sampled blood TCRbeta repertoires from subjects exposed to, actively infected with, or recovered from COVID-19 were included in the dataset. The sample metadata nearly always contained a de-identified subject ID, COVID-19 status, age in years and sex. General conclusions and limits of the study: The quantity of clinical and demographic metadata differed by source and by participant and was supplied without curation.

The collaborating institutions used their own protocols to collect whole blood in K2EDTA tubes. For TCRbeta analysis, collaborator samples were shipped as frozen whole blood, as isolated PBMCs, or as DNA extracted from either sample type. TCRbeta CDR3 regions were amplified from genomic DNA by means of the immunoSEQ Assay, a bias-controlled multiplex PCR. Under the source paper's analysis protocol: Nucleated cell counts per sample were estimated from amplification of reference gene primers within the assay. Sequence reads were collapsed and filtered to measure the absolute abundance of every unique TCRbeta CDR3 rearrangement. For each sample, productive Simpson clonality was calculated as the square root of Simpson's diversity index over productive rearrangements. TCRdb retrieved this table from immuneACCESS and kept in-frame rearrangements only. Not all clones are present; in checked studies, unresolved V genes account for under half, and no reason is known for the remainder. From that table come the V and J calls and clone size; the DNA was used to work out D and trimming. In this sample the table shows about 80,000 clones, 65% to 85% of which occur a single time. The ten largest clones take up around 5.3% of the sample.

Taken from the germline V gene, the CDR1 and CDR2 loops are SGHRS and YFSETQ. V is reduced by 1 base and J by 8 bases, leaving a spacing of 13 bases between them. The CDR3, from cysteine to phenylalanine, totals 14 residues. Only the CDR3 part of the read is kept: 42 bases, read in frame from the first base. Sequenced input: peripheral blood. The sequence derives from a man between 60 and 75 years old with active or convalescent COVID-19. The chain employs TRBV5-1 and TRBJ2-1, with TRBD2 perhaps the D gene, on 7 matching bases. CDR3 protein: CASSLWGGGDEQFF. The DNA reads as follows: TGCGCCAGCAGCTTGTGGGGCGGGGGCGATGAGCAGTTCTTC.